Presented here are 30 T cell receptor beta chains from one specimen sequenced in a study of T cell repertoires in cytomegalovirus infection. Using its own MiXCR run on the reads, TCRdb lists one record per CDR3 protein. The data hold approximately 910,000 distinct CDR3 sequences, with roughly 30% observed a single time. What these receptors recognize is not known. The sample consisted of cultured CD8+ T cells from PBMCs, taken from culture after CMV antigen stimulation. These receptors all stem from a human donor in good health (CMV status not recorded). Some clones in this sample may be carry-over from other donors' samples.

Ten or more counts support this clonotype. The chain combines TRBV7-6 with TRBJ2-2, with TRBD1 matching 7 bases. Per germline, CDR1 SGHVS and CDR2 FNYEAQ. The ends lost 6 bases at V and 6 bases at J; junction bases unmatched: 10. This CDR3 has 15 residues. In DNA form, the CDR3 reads TGTGCCAGCAGTTACAACGACAGGGACCCCGGGGAGCTGTTTTTT. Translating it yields CASSYNDRDPGELFF.

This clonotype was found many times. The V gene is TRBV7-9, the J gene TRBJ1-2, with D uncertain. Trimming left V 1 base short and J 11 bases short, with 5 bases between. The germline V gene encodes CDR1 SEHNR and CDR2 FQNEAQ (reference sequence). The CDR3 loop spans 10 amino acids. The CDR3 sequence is CASSLERYTF. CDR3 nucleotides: TGTGCCAGCAGCTTAGAGCGGTACACCTTC.

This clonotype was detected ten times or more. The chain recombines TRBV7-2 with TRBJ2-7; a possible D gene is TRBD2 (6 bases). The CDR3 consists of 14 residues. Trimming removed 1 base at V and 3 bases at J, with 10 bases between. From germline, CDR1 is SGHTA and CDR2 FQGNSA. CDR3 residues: CASSLGLGGYEQYV. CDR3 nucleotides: TGTGCCAGCAGCTTAGGTCTCGGGGGCTACGAGCAGTACGTC.

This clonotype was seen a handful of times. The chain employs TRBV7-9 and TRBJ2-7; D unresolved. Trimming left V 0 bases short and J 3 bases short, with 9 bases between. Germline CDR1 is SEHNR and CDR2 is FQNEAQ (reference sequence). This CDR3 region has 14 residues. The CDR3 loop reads CASSLALDRYEQYF. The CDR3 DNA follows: TGTGCCAGCAGCTTAGCTCTGGACCGCTACGAGCAGTACTTC.

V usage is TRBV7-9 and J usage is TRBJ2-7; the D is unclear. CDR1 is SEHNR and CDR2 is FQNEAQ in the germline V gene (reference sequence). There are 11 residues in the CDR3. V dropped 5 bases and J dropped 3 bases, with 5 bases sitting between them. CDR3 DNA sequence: TGTGCCAGCAGCAAGAGCTACGAGCAGTACTTC. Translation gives CASSKSYEQYF.

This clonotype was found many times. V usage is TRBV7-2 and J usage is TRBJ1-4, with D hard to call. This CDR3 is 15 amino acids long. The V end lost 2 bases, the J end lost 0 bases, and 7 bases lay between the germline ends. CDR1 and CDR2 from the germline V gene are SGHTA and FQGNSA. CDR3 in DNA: TGTGCCAGCAGCTTATCGCTTGCAACTAATGAAAAACTGTTTTTT. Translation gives CASSLSLATNEKLFF.

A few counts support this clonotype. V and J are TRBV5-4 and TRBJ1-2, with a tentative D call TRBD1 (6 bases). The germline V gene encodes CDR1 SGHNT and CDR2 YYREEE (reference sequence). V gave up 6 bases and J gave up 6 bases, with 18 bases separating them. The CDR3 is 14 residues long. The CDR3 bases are TGTGCCAGCACCCCGGGATGGGGGGCAGATGGCTACACCTTC. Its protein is CASTPGWGADGYTF.

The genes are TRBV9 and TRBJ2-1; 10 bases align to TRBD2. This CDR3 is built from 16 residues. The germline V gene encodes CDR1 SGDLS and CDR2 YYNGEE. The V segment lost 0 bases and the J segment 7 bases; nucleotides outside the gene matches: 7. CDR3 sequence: CASSVANSGGENEQFF. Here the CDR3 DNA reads TGTGCCAGCAGCGTAGCTAACAGCGGGGGGGAGAATGAGCAGTTCTTC.

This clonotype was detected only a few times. For the CDR3, the DNA is TGTGCCAGTAGTAAAAACGGAGCGGGGACCGGGGAGCTGTTTTTT. Protein: CASSKNGAGTGELFF. The rearrangement uses TRBV19 and TRBJ2-2, with 7 nucleotides matching TRBD2. The germline CDR1 and CDR2 sequences are LNHDA and SQIVND (reference sequence). This CDR3 spans 15 amino acids. The V gene end was trimmed by 4 bases and the J gene end by 5 bases; junction bases not matched to a gene: 7.

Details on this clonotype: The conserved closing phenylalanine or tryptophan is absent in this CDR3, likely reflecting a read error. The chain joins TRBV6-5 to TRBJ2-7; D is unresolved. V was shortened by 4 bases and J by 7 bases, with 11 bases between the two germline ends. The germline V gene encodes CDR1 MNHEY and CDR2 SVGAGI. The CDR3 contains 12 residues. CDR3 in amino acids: CASSSTGLEQYS. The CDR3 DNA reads TGTGCCAGCAGTTCCACGGGCCTAGAGCAGTACTCC.

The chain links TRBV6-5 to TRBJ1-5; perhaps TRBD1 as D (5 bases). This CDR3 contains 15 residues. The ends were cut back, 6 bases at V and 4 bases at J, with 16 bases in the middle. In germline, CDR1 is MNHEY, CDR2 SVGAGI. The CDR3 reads CASSPDEGPNQPQHF. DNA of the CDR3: TGTGCCAGCAGCCCCGACGAGGGACCAAATCAGCCCCAGCATTTT.

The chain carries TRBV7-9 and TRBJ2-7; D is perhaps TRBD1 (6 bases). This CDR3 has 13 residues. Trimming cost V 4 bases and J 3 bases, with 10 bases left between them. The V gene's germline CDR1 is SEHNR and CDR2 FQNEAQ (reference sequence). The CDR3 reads CASSWGQNYEQYV. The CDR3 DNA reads TGTGCCAGCAGCTGGGGACAAAACTACGAGCAGTACGTC.

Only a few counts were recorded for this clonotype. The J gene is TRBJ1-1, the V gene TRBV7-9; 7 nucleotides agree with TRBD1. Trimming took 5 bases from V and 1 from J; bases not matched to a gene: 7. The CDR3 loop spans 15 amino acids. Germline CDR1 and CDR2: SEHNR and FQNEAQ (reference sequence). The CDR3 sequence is CASSKTTGTNTEAFF. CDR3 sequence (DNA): TGTGCCAGCAGCAAAACGACAGGGACGAACACTGAAGCTTTCTTT.

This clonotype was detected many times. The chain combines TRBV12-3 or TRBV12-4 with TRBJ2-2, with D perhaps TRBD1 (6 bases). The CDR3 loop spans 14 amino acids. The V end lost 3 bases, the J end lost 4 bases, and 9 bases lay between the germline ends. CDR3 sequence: CASSFPGVTGELFF. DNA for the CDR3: TGTGCCAGCAGTTTCCCAGGGGTCACCGGGGAGCTGTTTTTT.

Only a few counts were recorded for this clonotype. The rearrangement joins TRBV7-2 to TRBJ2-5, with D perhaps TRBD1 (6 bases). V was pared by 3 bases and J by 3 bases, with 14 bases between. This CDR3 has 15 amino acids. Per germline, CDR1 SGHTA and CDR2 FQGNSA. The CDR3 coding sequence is TGTGCCAGCAGCTTTACTCCATACAGGGAAGAGACCCAGTACTTC. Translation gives CASSFTPYREETQYF.

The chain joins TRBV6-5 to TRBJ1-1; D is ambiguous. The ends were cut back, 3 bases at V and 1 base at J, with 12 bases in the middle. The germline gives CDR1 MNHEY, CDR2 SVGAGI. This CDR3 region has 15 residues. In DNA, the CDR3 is TGTGCCAGCAGTTATCACTGGACGGCGAACACTGAAGCTTTCTTT. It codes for CASSYHWTANTEAFF.

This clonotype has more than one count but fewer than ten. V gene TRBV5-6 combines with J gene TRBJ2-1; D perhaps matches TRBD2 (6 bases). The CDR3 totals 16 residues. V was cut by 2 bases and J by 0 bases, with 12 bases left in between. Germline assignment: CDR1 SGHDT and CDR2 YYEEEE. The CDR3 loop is CASSFPSAISYNEQFF. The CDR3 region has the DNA TGTGCCAGCAGCTTTCCTAGCGCCATCTCCTACAATGAGCAGTTCTTC.

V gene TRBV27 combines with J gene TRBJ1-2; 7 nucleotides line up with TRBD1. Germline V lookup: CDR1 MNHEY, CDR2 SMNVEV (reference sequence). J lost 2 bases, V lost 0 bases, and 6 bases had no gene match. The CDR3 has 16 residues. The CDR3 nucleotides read TGTGCCAGCAGTTTATCCTTATGGGACAGAAACTATGGCTACACCTTC. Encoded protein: CASSLSLWDRNYGYTF.

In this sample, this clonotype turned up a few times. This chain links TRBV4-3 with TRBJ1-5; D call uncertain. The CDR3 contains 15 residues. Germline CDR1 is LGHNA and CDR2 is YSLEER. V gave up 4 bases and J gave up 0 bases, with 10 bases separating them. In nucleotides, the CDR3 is TGCGCCAGCAGCCGTTCGATCGATAGCAATCAGCCCCAGCATTTT. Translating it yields CASSRSIDSNQPQHF.

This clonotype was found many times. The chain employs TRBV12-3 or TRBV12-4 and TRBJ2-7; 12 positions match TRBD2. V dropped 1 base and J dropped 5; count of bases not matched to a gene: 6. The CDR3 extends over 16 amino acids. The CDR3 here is CASSLGRLAGAHEQYF. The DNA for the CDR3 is TGTGCCAGCAGTTTAGGGCGACTAGCGGGGGCCCACGAGCAGTACTTC.

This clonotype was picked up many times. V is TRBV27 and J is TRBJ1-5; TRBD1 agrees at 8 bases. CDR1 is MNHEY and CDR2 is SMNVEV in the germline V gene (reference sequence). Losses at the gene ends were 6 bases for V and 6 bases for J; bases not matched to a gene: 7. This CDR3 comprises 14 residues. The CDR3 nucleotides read TGTGCCAGCAGCTTAACAGGGGGAGGTCAGCCCCAGCATTTT. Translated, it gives CASSLTGGGQPQHF.

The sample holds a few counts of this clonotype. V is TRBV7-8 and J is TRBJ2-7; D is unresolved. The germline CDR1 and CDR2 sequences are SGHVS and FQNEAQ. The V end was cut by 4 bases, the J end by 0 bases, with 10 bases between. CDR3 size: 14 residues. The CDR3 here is CASSSIPDSYEQYV. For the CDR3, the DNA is TGTGCCAGCAGCTCGATCCCCGACTCCTACGAGCAGTACGTC.

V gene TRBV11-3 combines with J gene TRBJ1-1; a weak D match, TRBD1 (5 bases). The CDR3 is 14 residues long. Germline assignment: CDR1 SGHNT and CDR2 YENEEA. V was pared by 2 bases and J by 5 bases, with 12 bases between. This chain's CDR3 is CASSLSSWGTEAFF. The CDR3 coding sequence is TGTGCCAGCAGCTTAAGCAGTTGGGGGACTGAAGCTTTCTTT.

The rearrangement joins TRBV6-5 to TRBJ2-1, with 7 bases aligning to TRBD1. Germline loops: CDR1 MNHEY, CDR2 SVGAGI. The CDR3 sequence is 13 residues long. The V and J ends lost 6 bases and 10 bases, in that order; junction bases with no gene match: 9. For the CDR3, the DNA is TGTGCCAGCAGATTGGGACAGCCTTCGGAGCAGTTCTTC. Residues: CASRLGQPSEQFF.

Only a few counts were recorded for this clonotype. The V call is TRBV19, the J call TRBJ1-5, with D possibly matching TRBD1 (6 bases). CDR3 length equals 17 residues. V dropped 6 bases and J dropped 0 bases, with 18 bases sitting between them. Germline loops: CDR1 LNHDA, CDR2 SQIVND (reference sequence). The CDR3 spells CASRIRGQLYSNQPQHF. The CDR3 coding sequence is TGTGCCAGTAGAATCCGGGGACAACTATATAGCAATCAGCCCCAGCATTTT.

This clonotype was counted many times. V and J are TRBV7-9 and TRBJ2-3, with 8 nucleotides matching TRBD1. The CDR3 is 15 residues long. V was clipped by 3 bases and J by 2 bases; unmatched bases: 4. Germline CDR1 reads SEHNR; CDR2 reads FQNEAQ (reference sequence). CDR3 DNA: TGTGCCAGCAGCTTTGGGACAGGTCTCACAGATACGCAGTATTTT. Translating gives CASSFGTGLTDTQYF.

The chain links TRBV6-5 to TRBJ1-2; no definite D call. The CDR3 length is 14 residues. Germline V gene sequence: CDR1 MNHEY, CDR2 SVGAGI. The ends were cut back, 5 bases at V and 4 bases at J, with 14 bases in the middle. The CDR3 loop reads CASSNLPGIYGYTF. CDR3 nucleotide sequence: TGTGCCAGCAGTAACCTCCCGGGGATCTATGGCTACACCTTC.

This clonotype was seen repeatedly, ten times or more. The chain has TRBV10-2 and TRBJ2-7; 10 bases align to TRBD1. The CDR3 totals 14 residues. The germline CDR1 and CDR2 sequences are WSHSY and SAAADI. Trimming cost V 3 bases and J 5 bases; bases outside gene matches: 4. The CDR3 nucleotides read TGCGCCAGCAGTGAAGACAGGGGGCTTGACGAGCAGTACTTC. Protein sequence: CASSEDRGLDEQYF.

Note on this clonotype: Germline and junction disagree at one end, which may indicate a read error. The CDR3 protein is CASSLIAPDNEQFF. The CDR3 region has the DNA TGTGCTAGCAGCCTAATAGCGCCGGACAATGAGCAGTTCTTC. The chain has TRBV7-7 and TRBJ2-1, with D possibly being TRBD2 (5 bases). CDR1 and CDR2 from the germline V gene are SSHAT and FNYEAQ (reference sequence). The CDR3 is 14 residues long.

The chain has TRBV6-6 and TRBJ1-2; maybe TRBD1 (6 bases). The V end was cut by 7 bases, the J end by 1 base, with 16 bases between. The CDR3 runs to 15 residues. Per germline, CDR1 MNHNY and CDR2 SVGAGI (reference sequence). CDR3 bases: TGTGCCAGCACGACTACAGGACAGATTAACTATGGCTACACCTTC. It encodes CASTTTGQINYGYTF.